The T cell receptor (beta chain) under discussion was sequenced for a study of response to subunit inactivated influenza vaccine. Study observations and caveats: A suggestion made by the authors is that each seasonal influenza vaccination recruits few new T cells.

TCRdb ran MiXCR on the RT-PCR reads and lists one entry per CDR3 protein. This sample has hundreds of thousands of distinct CDR3 sequences, with 13% found just once. This CDR3 is 15 amino acids long. Trimming cost V 7 bases and J 0 bases, with 19 bases left between them. Germline CDR1 is SQVTM and CDR2 is ANQGSEA. This clonotype was seen more than once but under ten times. Its specificity is not known. Here the sequenced sample was PBMCs from blood, taken roughly 47 days after vaccination. The sequence was collected from a man in his forties or fifties who received an inactivated influenza vaccine. V and J are TRBV29-1 and TRBJ2-7; D might be TRBD2 (6 bases). CDR3 DNA sequence: TGCAGCGCCTCCGGCGCGGGGAAGAACTCCTACGAGCAGTACTTC. Translating gives CSASGAGKNSYEQYF.